A single sample is the source of the 24 T cell receptor beta chains below, sequenced in a study of vaccination and CD4 T cells after COVID-19. Cultured CD4+ T cell DNA was sequenced using the Oncomine TCR Beta short-read assay. TCRdb passed the PCR reads through MiXCR, listing each CDR3 protein once. The table has approximately 16,000 distinct CDR3 sequences, 38% seen once. Their specific antigens are unknown. The treatment: approximately 10-day PBMC culture with coronavirus spike peptide pools or control peptides (ViraFEST assay). The sample was CD4+ T cells from blood, cultured in vitro. The origin of the receptors is a human donor who had recovered from COVID-19.

The chain uses TRBV7-8 and TRBJ1-3; D possibly corresponds to TRBD1 (6 bases). V was trimmed by 6 bases and J by 0 bases, leaving 18 bases between them. Germline assignment: CDR1 SGHVS and CDR2 FQNEAQ. The CDR3 is 17 residues long. The CDR3, as DNA: TGTGCCAGCAGGATGACGGGGGGCACATACTCTGGAAACACCATATATTTT. This encodes CASRMTGGTYSGNTIYF.

This clonotype was seen a handful of times. The chain has TRBV12-5 and TRBJ2-3; 7 nucleotides agree with TRBD2. The germline V gene encodes CDR1 LGHNT and CDR2 FRNRAP. V shed 6 bases and J 3 bases; nucleotides not matched to a gene: 9. This CDR3 comprises 15 residues. This CDR3 reads CASGADGRLTDTQYF. The CDR3 nucleotides are TGTGCTAGTGGGGCGGACGGGAGGCTGACAGATACGCAGTATTTT.

V and J are TRBV30 and TRBJ2-7; perhaps TRBD1 as D (5 bases). Germline-derived CDR1 and CDR2 are GTSNPN and SVGIG (reference sequence). The CDR3 length is 16 residues. Trimming pared 2 bases from V and 0 bases from J, leaving 17 bases between. This CDR3 reads CAWSRPQGDSSYEQYF. The CDR3 DNA reads as TGTGCCTGGAGTCGTCCTCAAGGGGATAGCTCCTACGAGCAGTACTTC.

This chain joins TRBV7-9 and TRBJ2-3, with a possible D match to TRBD1 (6 bases). CDR3 length: 14 residues. Germline values: CDR1 SEHNR, CDR2 FQNEAQ (reference sequence). V lost 5 bases, J lost 2 bases, and 11 bases lay in between. The CDR3 is CASSVQGYTDTQYF. The CDR3 DNA follows: TGTGCCAGCAGCGTACAGGGTTACACAGATACGCAGTATTTT.

The chain carries TRBV28 and TRBJ2-7; tentatively, D is TRBD1 (6 bases). From germline, CDR1 is MDHEN and CDR2 SYDVKM. This CDR3 is built from 12 residues. V was clipped by 6 bases and J by 0 bases, with 6 bases between them. This CDR3 is CASRTGSYEQYF. CDR3 nucleotides: TGTGCCAGCAGGACAGGCTCCTACGAGCAGTACTTC. The full variable domain, with the rest looked up from reference TRBV28 and TRBJ2-7, is DVKVTQSSRYLVKRTGEKVFLECVQDMDHENMFWYRQDPGLGLRLIYFSYDVKMKEKGDIPEGYSVSREKKERFSLILESASTNQTSMYLCASRTGSYEQYFGPGTRLTVT.

The chain couples TRBV5-4 to TRBJ1-5, with a tentative D call TRBD1 (6 bases). Trimming removed 0 bases at V and 1 base at J, with 11 bases between. This CDR3 has 16 residues. Germline values: CDR1 SGHNT, CDR2 YYREEE (reference sequence). In nucleotides, the CDR3 is TGTGCCAGCAGCTTGGAGGTCAGGGGAAGCAATCAGCCCCAGCATTTT. It is translated as CASSLEVRGSNQPQHF.

This chain connects TRBV21-1 to TRBJ1-5; the D call in the table, TRBD1, was not verified against the DNA. TRBV21-1 is recorded as a pseudogene. This CDR3 contains 15 residues. The CDR3 region is CASGPGGSGNQPQHF. DNA for the CDR3: TGTGCCAGCGGGCCAGGGGGCTCCGGCAATCAGCCCCAGCATTTT.

The rearrangement uses TRBV11-2 and TRBJ2-2; a weak D match, TRBD2 (6 bases). Trimming shortened V by 7 bases and J by 3 bases, and 15 bases separated the two germline ends. The CDR3 sequence is 15 residues long. Germline V gene lookup returns CDR1 SGHAT and CDR2 FQNNGV. Here the CDR3 DNA reads TGTGCCAGCACCCTCGGGGGTCGAGACACCGGGGAGCTGTTTTTT. It is translated as CASTLGGRDTGELFF.

This chain links TRBV3-1 with TRBJ1-2; D ambiguous. Germline CDR1 and CDR2: LGHDT and YNNKEL (reference sequence). Deletions cut 5 bases from V and 7 bases from J, with 11 bases between. The CDR3 is 12 residues long. For the CDR3, the DNA is TGTGCCAGCAGCGCCGGCGCTCTTGGCTACACCTTC. It specifies CASSAGALGYTF.

The gene calls are TRBV7-2 and TRBJ2-1, with TRBD1 matching over 8 bases. V shed 5 bases, J shed 8 bases, and the junction held 5 bases outside the gene matches. The V gene's germline CDR1 is SGHTA and CDR2 FQGNSA. This CDR3 is built from 13 residues. For the CDR3, the DNA is TGTGCCAGCAGCCCAACGACAGGGGATGAGCAGTTCTTC. Translating gives CASSPTTGDEQFF. The full variable domain, rest sourced from reference TRBV7-2 and TRBJ2-1, is GAGVSQSPSNKVTEKGKDVELRCDPISGHTALYWYRQSLGQGLEFLIYFQGNSAPDKSGLPSDRFSAERTGGSVSTLTIQRTQQEDSAVYLCASSPTTGDEQFFGPGTRLTVL.

This clonotype was seen only a few times. This chain connects TRBV19 to TRBJ2-3; D is unresolved. The ends were cut back, 7 bases at V and 0 bases at J, with 11 bases in the middle. The germline CDR1 and CDR2 sequences are LNHDA and SQIVND (reference sequence). The CDR3 sequence is 14 residues long. In nucleotides, the CDR3 is TGTGCCAGTACCCAGCAGTTTAGCACAGATACGCAGTATTTT. Amino acid sequence: CASTQQFSTDTQYF.

This clonotype was observed a few times. This chain connects TRBV21-1 to TRBJ2-5; TRBD1, the table's D call, lacks a check against the DNA. TRBV21-1 is a known pseudogene. The CDR3 is 15 amino acids. The DNA of the CDR3 is TGTGCCAGCAGCAAATTGATCCCCGGCTATTGGTCCCAGTACTTC. It translates to CASSKLIPGYWSQYF.

The rearrangement joins TRBV20-1 to TRBJ2-5; 7 positions agree with TRBD2. The CDR3 length is 14 residues. Germline CDR1 DFQATT, CDR2 SNEGSKA (reference sequence). V lost 3 bases, J lost 2 bases, and 6 bases stayed unmatched. DNA for the CDR3: TGCAGTGCTAGGGCGGGAGTGTTACAAGAGACCCAGTACTTC. This sequence encodes CSARAGVLQETQYF.

The chain combines TRBV20-1 with TRBJ1-3; no clear D gene. The CDR3 has 12 amino acids. The germline CDR1 and CDR2 sequences are DFQATT and SNEGSKA (reference sequence). Trimming shortened V by 6 bases and J by 3 bases, and 9 bases separated the two germline ends. The CDR3 sequence: CSAQPNGNTIYF. Here the CDR3 DNA reads TGCAGTGCCCAGCCCAATGGAAACACCATATATTTT.

The chain uses TRBV5-1 and TRBJ2-5; 7 bases are shared with TRBD1. V gave up 4 bases and J gave up 2 bases; unmatched junction bases: 5. Germline V gene data show CDR1 as SGHRS and CDR2 as YFSETQ. The CDR3 spans 14 residues. For the CDR3, the DNA is TGCGCCAGCAGCCAGGGACAGTCACAAGAGACCCAGTACTTC. Residues: CASSQGQSQETQYF.

This clonotype was seen more than once but under ten times. The chain joins TRBV20-1 to TRBJ2-3; maybe TRBD2 (6 bases). Germline V gene lookup returns CDR1 DFQATT and CDR2 SNEGSKA (reference sequence). This CDR3 contains 12 residues. The CDR3 DNA sequence: TGCGGCCAGACTAGTAGTACAGATACGCAGTATTTT. It translates to CGQTSSTDTQYF.

This clonotype has a handful of counts. This chain uses TRBV28 with TRBJ2-2; no firm D call. This CDR3 comprises 13 residues. Per germline, CDR1 MDHEN and CDR2 SYDVKM. Trimming left V 4 bases short and J 4 bases short, with 7 bases between. The CDR3 loop is CASSSTPTGELFF. The CDR3 DNA reads TGTGCCAGCAGTTCCACCCCCACCGGGGAGCTGTTTTTT.

J is TRBJ2-4 and V is TRBV21-1; the D call of TRBD2 is as the table states it, not checked on the DNA. TRBV21-1 is deemed a pseudogene. This CDR3 comprises 17 residues. DNA for the CDR3: TGTGCCAGCAGCAAACTAGCGGGAGGGCCTCATAAAAACATTCAGTACTTC. It is translated as CASSKLAGGPHKNIQYF.

This rearrangement joins TRBV18 to TRBJ2-2, with 7 bases fitting TRBD1. The CDR3 spans 16 residues. CDR1 is KGHSH, CDR2 LQKENI, per germline. Germline trimming cut 4 bases from V and 5 bases from J; bases unmatched to any gene: 10. The CDR3 spells CASSLYRGRSTGELFF. The DNA of the CDR3 is TGTGCCAGCTCACTTTACAGGGGTCGTTCGACCGGGGAGCTGTTTTTT. Looking up the rest from reference TRBV18 and TRBJ2-2 gives the full variable domain: NAGVMQNPRHLVRRRGQEARLRCSPMKGHSHVYWYRQLPEEGLKFMVYLQKENIIDESGMPKERFSAEFPKEGPSILRIQQVVRGDSAAYFCASSLYRGRSTGELFFGEGSRLTVL.

The chain couples TRBV28 to TRBJ2-2; D not certain. Trimming took 2 bases from V and 5 from J, leaving 6 bases between them. Germline V CDR1 and CDR2: MDHEN, SYDVKM. CDR3 size: 13 residues. The CDR3 nucleotides read TGTGCCAGCAGTTTAACGTCAACCGGGGAGCTGTTTTTT. It specifies CASSLTSTGELFF.

A few counts support this clonotype. The chain combines TRBV10-3 with TRBJ1-1, with D hard to call. The CDR3 extends over 13 amino acids. Per germline, CDR1 ENHRY and CDR2 SYGVKD. V lost 9 bases and J lost 6, with 17 bases in between. CDR3 nucleotides: TGTGCCATACTGCCTTCTTCGGGCGCTGAAGCTTTCTTT. Translated, it gives CAILPSSGAEAFF.

This clonotype was counted between two and nine times. This chain joins TRBV20-1 and TRBJ2-3; the D gene is possibly TRBD1 (6 bases). This CDR3 contains 14 residues. The germline V gene encodes CDR1 DFQATT and CDR2 SNEGSKA (reference sequence). V shed 5 bases and J shed 4 bases, with 16 bases lying between them. Here the CDR3 reads CSAANRVGADTQYF. In DNA, the CDR3 is TGCAGTGCTGCGAACAGGGTCGGGGCAGATACGCAGTATTTT.

The J gene is TRBJ2-5, the V gene TRBV7-9; no reliable D call. Between the trimmed V and J ends, which lost 7 bases and 2 bases, there was a span of 14 bases. The CDR3 loop spans 14 amino acids. Germline V gives CDR1 SEHNR, CDR2 FQNEAQ (reference sequence). CDR3 nucleotides: TGTGCCAGCAACCATAATTCCCTTCAAGAGACCCAGTACTTC. The encoded protein is CASNHNSLQETQYF.

J is TRBJ2-3 and V is TRBV5-4, with D possibly TRBD1 on 6 matching bases. The ends were cut back, 1 base at V and 1 base at J, with 10 bases in the middle. The CDR3 totals 15 residues. The germline CDR1 and CDR2 sequences are SGHNT and YYREEE (reference sequence). The CDR3 DNA sequence: TGTGCCAGCAGCTTGCCAGGGGTTGGCACAGATACGCAGTATTTT. It encodes CASSLPGVGTDTQYF.